The 11 T cell receptor beta chains presented below share a single source sample, sequenced in a study of blood T cell repertoires in COVID-19. Profiled with immunoSEQ multiplex PCR; TCRdb holds only in-frame clones, not every one. The data show some 290,000 clones, with 75% to 90% seen just once and under 3.5% held by the top ten. Sequences were obtained from peripheral blood. The receptor source for this set is a woman aged 25-40 years with COVID-19, enrolled during active disease.

The V call is TRBV5-6, the J call TRBJ2-7; 12 nucleotides agree with TRBD2. Germline CDR1 is SGHDT and CDR2 is YYEEEE. V gave up 4 bases and J gave up 3 bases; unmatched junction bases: 11. The CDR3 covers 17 residues. Written as DNA, the CDR3 is TGTGCCAGCAGCATAGGGACTAGCGGGTTTTGGGGCTACGAGCAGTACTTC. This encodes CASSIGTSGFWGYEQYF.

J is TRBJ2-5 and V is TRBV10-3, with D maybe TRBD2 (5 bases). The CDR3 sequence is 12 residues long. Germline assignment: CDR1 ENHRY and CDR2 SYGVKD. Trimming cost V 4 bases and J 2 bases, with 5 bases left between them. This CDR3 reads CAISGLQETQYF. The CDR3 DNA is TGTGCCATCAGTGGACTACAAGAGACCCAGTACTTC.

This sequence joins TRBV5-4 and TRBJ2-1; unclear D gene. The CDR3 runs to 14 residues. The V gene's germline CDR1 is SGHNT and CDR2 YYREEE (reference sequence). V lost 2 bases and J 3 bases, leaving 9 bases between the germline ends. CDR3 in DNA: TGTGCCAGCAGCTTCGGGTCTAACTACAATGAGCAGTTCTTC. Translated: CASSFGSNYNEQFF.

V gene TRBV28 combines with J gene TRBJ2-7; 9 bases map to TRBD2. The CDR3 runs to 18 residues. The ends lost 1 base at V and 0 bases at J; junction bases unmatched: 10. Germline CDR1 and CDR2: MDHEN and SYDVKM. This chain's CDR3 is CASSLLASGAPSSYEQYF. CDR3 coding DNA: TGTGCCAGCAGTTTATTGGCTAGCGGGGCACCAAGCTCCTACGAGCAGTACTTC. The whole variable domain, remainder taken from reference TRBV28 and TRBJ2-7, is DVKVTQSSRYLVKRTGEKVFLECVQDMDHENMFWYRQDPGLGLRLIYFSYDVKMKEKGDIPEGYSVSREKKERFSLILESASTNQTSMYLCASSLLASGAPSSYEQYFGPGTRLTVT.

The chain is built from TRBV2 and TRBJ2-1; 7 nucleotides match TRBD2. Germline CDR1 and CDR2: SNHLY and FYNNEI. The CDR3 is 15 residues long. The ends lost 8 bases at V and 3 bases at J; junction bases unmatched: 10. The CDR3 coding sequence is TGTGCCAGCGAGAGAGGGAGGGCCTACTACAATGAGCAGTTCTTC. Its translation: CASERGRAYYNEQFF.

In this sample, this clone turned up a few times. This sequence joins TRBV6-5 and TRBJ1-5; D not certain. The CDR3 is made up of 16 amino acids. Trimming took off 2 bases at V and 1 base at J, with 12 bases between the two ends. The germline V gene has CDR1 MNHEY and CDR2 SVGAGI. DNA of the CDR3: TGTGCCAGCAGTTACAACGGGGTAGGCAGCAATCAGCCCCAGCATTTT. This gives the protein CASSYNGVGSNQPQHF.

The gene calls are TRBV6-2 or TRBV6-3 and TRBJ2-1; 11 positions agree with TRBD2. The CDR3 consists of 17 residues. The V gene end was trimmed by 4 bases and the J gene end by 4 bases; junction bases not matched to a gene: 9. CDR1 MNHEY and CDR2 SVGEGT come from the germline V gene. This chain's CDR3 is CASSLLAGVLSYNEQFF. CDR3 DNA: TGTGCCAGCAGTTTACTAGCGGGAGTGCTCTCTTACAATGAGCAGTTCTTC.

The CDR3, as DNA: TGTGCCAGCAGTTTAGCTGTTACCTATAATTCACCCCTCCACTTT. This codes for CASSLAVTYNSPLHF. The rearrangement joins TRBV2 to TRBJ1-6; D unresolved. Germline values: CDR1 SNHLY, CDR2 FYNNEI. This CDR3 contains 15 residues. Trimming pared 5 bases from V and 2 bases from J, leaving 10 bases between. Full variable domain (outside the CDR3, taken from reference TRBV2 and TRBJ1-6): EPEVTQTPSHQVTQMGQEVILRCVPISNHLYFYWYRQILGQKVEFLVSFYNNEISEKSEIFDDQFSVERPDGSNFTLKIRSTKLEDSAMYFCASSLAVTYNSPLHFGNGTRLTVT.

This clone showed up just once. This chain uses TRBV18 with TRBJ2-7; tentatively, D is TRBD1 (6 bases). V gave up 3 bases and J gave up 3 bases, with 12 bases separating them. The CDR3 extends over 14 amino acids. From germline, CDR1 is KGHSH and CDR2 LQKENI. CDR3 sequence reads: CASSPGSRGYEQYF. CDR3 DNA sequence: TGTGCCAGCTCACCGGGGAGCAGGGGCTACGAGCAGTACTTC. Filled out from reference TRBV18 and TRBJ2-7, the complete variable domain reads NAGVMQNPRHLVRRRGQEARLRCSPMKGHSHVYWYRQLPEEGLKFMVYLQKENIIDESGMPKERFSAEFPKEGPSILRIQQVVRGDSAAYFCASSPGSRGYEQYFGPGTRLTVT.

This chain's CDR3 is CASSSSGETQYF. CDR3 nucleotide sequence: TGTGCCAGCAGCTCCTCCGGGGAGACCCAGTACTTC. This chain links TRBV9 with TRBJ2-5, with D uncertain. Germline CDR1 and CDR2: SGDLS and YYNGEE. Trimming shortened V by 4 bases and J by 5 bases, and 9 bases separated the two germline ends. The CDR3 is made up of 12 amino acids.

The genes are TRBV19 and TRBJ1-2, with 9 positions matching TRBD1. The germline CDR1 and CDR2 sequences are LNHDA and SQIVND (reference sequence). The CDR3 contains 17 residues. V was pared by 3 bases and J by 2 bases, with 10 bases of the junction left unmatched. The CDR3 region has the DNA TGTGCCAGTAGTATGGGGGGACAGGGCCCCATGAACTATGGCTACACCTTC. Translated: CASSMGGQGPMNYGYTF.